This T cell receptor beta chain was identified during a study of cytomegalovirus exposure and HLA in healthy donors. Study outcomes and limitations: A highly shared variant cluster was judged a likely technical artifact.

The CDR3 has 14 amino acids. Trimming at V came to 3 bases and at J to 3 bases, leaving 3 bases not matched to a gene. CDR1 SGHTA and CDR2 FQGTGA come from the germline V gene. As regards this clone: Antigen unknown.

PCR was performed using 60 Vbeta and 13 Jbeta primers. The data were produced by immunoSEQ multiplex PCR, yet TCRdb's version contains in-frame clones alone and is incomplete. The repertoire includes 65,000 to 75,000 clones, 65% to 70% of them detected once, and around 2% sits in the top ten. This rearrangement joins TRBV7-3 to TRBJ2-3; 7 nucleotides match TRBD1. The sequence was collected from a woman aged 25 to 39 in good health and CMV-seronegative. Source material: PBMCs. CDR3 nucleotide sequence: TGTGCCAGCAGCTTGTCAGGGGGAACAGATACGCAGTATTTT. This translates into CASSLSGGTDTQYF. Full variable domain (rest looked up from reference TRBV7-3 and TRBJ2-3): GAGVSQTPSNKVTEKGKYVELRCDPISGHTALYWYRQSLGQGPEFLIYFQGTGAADDSGLPNDRFFAVRPEGSVSTLKIQRTERGDSAVYLCASSLSGGTDTQYFGPGTRLTVL.